The 22 T cell receptor beta chains below were found in one sample sequenced in a study of blood T cell repertoires in COVID-19. Measured with immunoSEQ multiplex PCR; TCRdb has only the in-frame clones, and not every one. The table includes 250,000 or so clones, approximately 85% detected once. The sequenced material came from PBMCs or T cells enriched from blood (not recorded which). These TCRs come from a woman between 45 and 65 years old who had recovered from COVID-19.

DNA for the CDR3: TGTGCCAGCAGCTTAGAAGTTGCGGCTAGCAGGGAGACCCAGTACTTC. Amino acids: CASSLEVAASRETQYF. This chain links TRBV7-9 with TRBJ2-5; D might be TRBD2 (5 bases). Germline CDR1 is SEHNR and CDR2 is FQNEAQ (reference sequence). The V end was cut by 1 base, the J end by 5 bases, with 17 bases between. The CDR3 is made up of 16 amino acids.

The V gene is TRBV4-1, the J gene TRBJ1-6; D call uncertain. Trimming stripped 0 bases from V and 10 bases from J, with 7 bases between. This CDR3 comprises 13 residues. The germline CDR1 and CDR2 sequences are MGHRA and YSYEKL. The CDR3 nucleotides read TGCGCCAGCAGCCAAGATTCAGGATCACCCCTCCACTTT. Its protein product is CASSQDSGSPLHF.

CDR3: CSVELGTLRNTEAFF. The CDR3 nucleotides are TGCAGCGTTGAATTGGGGACACTTCGGAACACTGAAGCTTTCTTT. The rearrangement uses TRBV29-1 and TRBJ1-1; possible D gene TRBD1, 6 bases. The ends were cut back, 2 bases at V and 1 base at J, with 14 bases in the middle. Germline-derived CDR1 and CDR2 are SQVTM and ANQGSEA. This CDR3 spans 15 amino acids.

This rearrangement joins TRBV5-4 to TRBJ2-7, with 7 bases matching TRBD1. The germline gives CDR1 SGHNT, CDR2 YYREEE (reference sequence). With V trimmed by 2 bases and J by 3 bases, 5 bases remained unmatched. The CDR3 loop spans 14 amino acids. DNA for the CDR3: TGTGCCAGCAGCTTCAACCGGGACAGCTACGAGCAGTACTTC. As protein: CASSFNRDSYEQYF.

The chain has TRBV6-1 and TRBJ1-6; TRBD1 agrees at 7 bases. With V trimmed by 4 bases and J by 0 bases, 9 bases remained unmatched. This CDR3 comprises 18 residues. Germline V gene lookup returns CDR1 MNHNS and CDR2 SASEGT. In DNA form, the CDR3 reads TGTGCCAGCAGTGTAACAGGGGTCAGCAGCTCCTATAATTCACCCCTCCACTTT. Translation: CASSVTGVSSSYNSPLHF.

This clone was observed a handful of times. The V gene is TRBV4-2, the J gene TRBJ2-2; 12 bases agree with TRBD1. Germline trimming cut 6 bases from V and 7 bases from J; bases unmatched to any gene: 15. The CDR3 totals 18 residues. Per germline, CDR1 LGHNA and CDR2 YNFKEQ. The CDR3 is CASRSLAGDRGLIGELFF. The CDR3 region has the DNA TGTGCCAGCAGAAGTCTTGCCGGGGACAGGGGGCTTATCGGGGAGCTGTTTTTT.

The count of this clone is one. The chain employs TRBV7-9 and TRBJ1-4; maybe TRBD1 (6 bases). The CDR3 has 15 amino acids. V lost 1 base, J lost 7 bases, and 13 bases lay in between. CDR1 is SEHNR and CDR2 is FQNEAQ in the germline V gene (reference sequence). This CDR3 reads CASSLGGGQGEKLFF. The CDR3 nucleotides read TGTGCCAGCAGCTTAGGAGGGGGTCAGGGTGAAAAACTGTTTTTT.

The chain uses TRBV4-1 and TRBJ2-6; D unclear. Germline CDR1 and CDR2: MGHRA and YSYEKL. CDR3 length equals 18 residues. Trimming stripped 0 bases from V and 0 bases from J, with 12 bases between. This CDR3 reads CASSQDRVASSGANVLTF. CDR3 nucleotides: TGCGCCAGCAGCCAAGATCGGGTGGCCTCCTCTGGGGCCAACGTCCTGACTTTC.

The chain couples TRBV7-8 to TRBJ2-1; TRBD2 matches 8 bases. Looked up from germline, CDR1 is SGHVS and CDR2 is FQNEAQ. Trimming took 5 bases from V and 10 from J; bases not matched to a gene: 13. There are 15 residues in the CDR3. DNA of the CDR3: TGTGCCAGCAGCGATGTAGCGGGACGCCCTCGGGAGCAGTTCTTC. Protein sequence: CASSDVAGRPREQFF.

This chain links TRBV2 with TRBJ2-7, with D perhaps TRBD1 (5 bases). Trimming removed 8 bases from V and 0 bases from J, with 14 bases in between. Germline V lookup: CDR1 SNHLY, CDR2 FYNNEI. The CDR3 totals 14 residues. DNA of the CDR3: TGTGCCAGCGTGGTGGGGCCCCACTCCTACGAGCAGTACTTC. It encodes CASVVGPHSYEQYF.

The chain is built from TRBV2 and TRBJ2-3; no clear D gene. Germline V gene sequence: CDR1 SNHLY, CDR2 FYNNEI. With 3 bases removed from V and 6 bases from J, the gap between germline ends came to 13 bases. CDR3 length: 14 amino acids. DNA of the CDR3: TGTGCCAGCAGTGACCGAACCCCCGGGGATACGCAGTATTTT. This gives the protein CASSDRTPGDTQYF.

The chain links TRBV5-1 to TRBJ2-3; perhaps TRBD1 as D (5 bases). The CDR3 runs to 15 residues. The V end was cut by 6 bases, the J end by 11 bases, with 25 bases between. Germline-derived CDR1 and CDR2 are SGHRS and YFSETQ. CDR3 DNA sequence: TGCGCCAGCAACGTCGGAGCAGGACATCAGGATTTGCAGTATTTT. Its translation: CASNVGAGHQDLQYF.

This rearrangement joins TRBV7-9 to TRBJ2-7; TRBD1 might be the D (5 bases). CDR3 size: 14 residues. Germline CDR1 is SEHNR and CDR2 is FQNEAQ (reference sequence). Trimming pared 1 base from V and 10 bases from J, leaving 17 bases between. CDR3 amino acids: CASSLEQGARSQYF. CDR3 DNA sequence: TGTGCCAGCAGCTTAGAGCAGGGCGCAAGGAGTCAGTACTTC. The whole variable domain, remainder taken from reference TRBV7-9 and TRBJ2-7, is DTGVSQNPRHKITKRGQNVTFRCDPISEHNRLYWYRQTLGQGPEFLTYFQNEAQLEKSRLLSDRFSAERPKGSFSTLEIQRTEQGDSAMYLCASSLEQGARSQYFGPGTRLTVT.

The V call is TRBV10-1, the J call TRBJ1-5, with D perhaps matching TRBD1 (5 bases). V lost 4 bases to trimming and J lost 5 bases, with 9 bases between them. This CDR3 region has 13 residues. The germline V gene has CDR1 WNHNN and CDR2 SYGVQD (reference sequence). CDR3: CASSAGYDQPQHF. The DNA of the CDR3 is TGCGCCAGCAGTGCAGGGTATGATCAGCCCCAGCATTTT.

The chain is built from TRBV29-1 and TRBJ1-3, with unresolved D. CDR1 and CDR2 from the germline V gene are SQVTM and ANQGSEA. Trimming stripped 8 bases from V and 1 base from J, with 15 bases between. The CDR3 totals 14 residues. The CDR3 DNA sequence: TGCAGCACCACTGATCCGTTGTCTGGAAACACCATATATTTT. Translated, it gives CSTTDPLSGNTIYF.

V is TRBV7-2 and J is TRBJ2-3; D might be TRBD1 (7 bases). Trimming pared 1 base from V and 0 bases from J, leaving 11 bases between. The CDR3 contains 16 residues. The germline CDR1 and CDR2 sequences are SGHTA and FQGNSA. CDR3 DNA sequence: TGTGCCAGCAGCTTAGGGAGGGACAGAAGCACAGATACGCAGTATTTT. It yields the protein CASSLGRDRSTDTQYF.

The rearrangement uses TRBV21-1 and TRBJ2-5; the table's D gene call, TRBD1, was not cross checked with the DNA. TRBV21-1 is assigned pseudogene status. The CDR3 totals 15 residues. The CDR3 region has the DNA TGTGCCAGCGGCGACAGGGGGAAACCTCAAGAGACCCAGTACTTC. Amino acids: CASGDRGKPQETQYF.

This rearrangement joins TRBV2 to TRBJ2-1, with D tentatively TRBD1 (7 bases). Trimming pared 7 bases from V and 2 bases from J, leaving 15 bases between. Germline CDR1 and CDR2: SNHLY and FYNNEI. CDR3 length: 15 amino acids. CDR3 nucleotide sequence: TGTGCCAGCACCTCAGGGGGGAGAACCTACAATGAGCAGTTCTTC. Translated: CASTSGGRTYNEQFF.

V gene TRBV5-1 combines with J gene TRBJ2-2; D might be TRBD1 (6 bases). Germline V gene lookup returns CDR1 SGHRS and CDR2 YFSETQ. The CDR3 is 16 residues long. V gave up 3 bases and J gave up 1 base, with 13 bases separating them. The CDR3 DNA sequence: TGCGCCAGCAGCTCGTCCGGGACACGGAACACCGGGGAGCTGTTTTTT. This translates into CASSSSGTRNTGELFF.

This rearrangement joins TRBV9 to TRBJ2-7, with 13 bases lining up with TRBD2. Trimming took 0 bases from V and 4 from J; bases not matched to a gene: 4. CDR1 is SGDLS and CDR2 is YYNGEE in the germline V gene. This CDR3 region has 16 residues. The CDR3 here is CASSVGTSGSMYEQYF. In nucleotides, the CDR3 is TGTGCCAGCAGCGTAGGGACTAGCGGGAGTATGTACGAGCAGTACTTC.

V and J are TRBV3-1 (or the pseudogene TRBV3-2) and TRBJ1-2; unclear D gene. The V end was cut by 5 bases, the J end by 8 bases, with 12 bases between. CDR1 is LGHDT, CDR2 YNNKEL, per germline (reference sequence). The CDR3 has 12 amino acids. CDR3 DNA: TGTGCCAGCAGCGACCAGGAAAGGGGCTACACCTTC. Residues: CASSDQERGYTF.

This chain connects TRBV5-6 to TRBJ1-1; 7 bases agree with TRBD1. With 2 bases clipped from V and 1 base from J, the junction kept 2 bases outside the gene matches. CDR1 and CDR2 from the germline V gene are SGHDT and YYEEEE. This CDR3 is built from 14 residues. CDR3 loop: CASSLGTENTEAFF. DNA for the CDR3: TGTGCCAGCAGCTTAGGGACAGAGAACACTGAAGCTTTCTTT.